These 26 T cell receptor beta chains were all obtained from the same sample, sequenced in a study of shared clonotypes between healthy human individuals. The table came from immunoSEQ multiplex PCR; TCRdb's copy has only in-frame clones and leaves some out. The sample has about 330,000 clones, less than 85% seen once. The sample taken for sequencing was memory CD4+ T cells sorted from blood. Subset specified: CD45RA-negative fraction. These receptors were taken from a man aged 25-45 years in good health.

The chain is built from TRBV7-9 and TRBJ2-3, with a tentative D call TRBD2 (5 bases). The CDR3 consists of 16 residues. Germline V gene sequence: CDR1 SEHNR, CDR2 FQNEAQ (reference sequence). Trimming took 3 bases from V and 0 from J, leaving 13 bases between them. CDR3 sequence: CASSFARGPSTDTQYF. CDR3 nucleotides: TGTGCCAGCAGCTTTGCGAGAGGGCCAAGCACAGATACGCAGTATTTT.

The chain has TRBV5-1 and TRBJ2-1; 7 nucleotides match TRBD2. The junction had 3 bases not matched to a gene; V was cut back by 5 bases and J by 1 base. Germline V CDR1 and CDR2: SGHRS, YFSETQ. The CDR3 is 14 residues long. The CDR3 spells CASRRELSYNEQFF. The CDR3 DNA sequence: TGCGCCAGCAGGCGGGAGTTGTCCTACAATGAGCAGTTCTTC.

The rearrangement joins TRBV18 to TRBJ1-5; a weak D match, TRBD1 (6 bases). CDR3 length equals 14 residues. Germline CDR1 is KGHSH and CDR2 is LQKENI. The germline V and J ends were trimmed by 3 bases and 6 bases, with 12 bases remaining between them. The CDR3 DNA reads as TGTGCCAGCTCACCGACAGGAGACGGTCAGCCCCAGCATTTT. Translation: CASSPTGDGQPQHF.

The rearrangement joins TRBV6-1 to TRBJ2-1; 9 bases line up with TRBD1. This CDR3 has 15 residues. Germline V gene lookup returns CDR1 MNHNS and CDR2 SASEGT. V shed 4 bases, J shed 9 bases, and the junction held 10 bases outside the gene matches. CDR3 bases: TGTGCCAGCAGTGCCGGGACAGGGTGGTCAATTGAGCAGTTCTTC. Encoded protein: CASSAGTGWSIEQFF.

V usage is TRBV28 and J usage is TRBJ1-4, with TRBD1 matching over 9 bases. Looked up from germline, CDR1 is MDHEN and CDR2 is SYDVKM. Unmatched junction bases numbered 10, after V lost 7 bases and J lost 7 bases. There are 15 residues in the CDR3. The CDR3 DNA is TGTGCCAGCATGGGGACACAGGGGGCTCCTGAAAAACTGTTTTTT. This gives the protein CASMGTQGAPEKLFF.

This rearrangement joins TRBV29-1 to TRBJ2-1, with TRBD2 matching over 10 bases. The germline CDR1 and CDR2 sequences are SQVTM and ANQGSEA. J was trimmed by 7 bases and V by 4 bases; bases with no gene match: 10. The CDR3 contains 15 residues. The CDR3 sequence: CSVAALAGVLNEQFF. Here the CDR3 DNA reads TGCAGCGTTGCAGCTCTAGCGGGAGTCCTAAATGAGCAGTTCTTC.

V gene TRBV28 combines with J gene TRBJ2-4; D may correspond to TRBD1 or TRBD2 (6 bases each). Germline CDR1 reads MDHEN; CDR2 reads SYDVKM. Trimming pared 6 bases from V and 0 bases from J, leaving 21 bases between. CDR3 length equals 18 residues. CDR3 nucleotide sequence: TGTGCCAGCAGCCGAAGGGGGGTCTCCGGGATAGCCAAAAACATTCAGTACTTC. This gives the protein CASSRRGVSGIAKNIQYF.

The gene calls are TRBV28 and TRBJ1-1; D perhaps matches TRBD1 (6 bases). With 3 bases removed from V and 2 bases from J, the gap between germline ends came to 10 bases. The CDR3 contains 14 residues. The germline gives CDR1 MDHEN, CDR2 SYDVKM. CDR3 bases: TGTGCCAGCAGTTTGTACAGGGACAACACTGAAGCTTTCTTT. Protein: CASSLYRDNTEAFF.

The CDR3 protein is CASSSTGVAGETQYF. The CDR3 DNA follows: TGCGCCAGCAGCTCTACAGGGGTTGCGGGGGAGACCCAGTACTTC. The chain recombines TRBV5-1 with TRBJ2-5; D is possibly TRBD1 (7 bases). Germline loops: CDR1 SGHRS, CDR2 YFSETQ. V lost 3 bases, J lost 5 bases, and 17 bases lay in between. The CDR3 is 15 residues long.

The chain combines TRBV5-6 with TRBJ2-7; TRBD2 matches at 10 bases. The germline V gene encodes CDR1 SGHDT and CDR2 YYEEEE. V lost 4 bases, J lost 2 bases, and 3 bases stayed unmatched. The CDR3 extends over 14 amino acids. CDR3 residues: CASSRLAGPYEQYF. DNA for the CDR3: TGTGCCAGCAGCCGACTAGCGGGTCCCTACGAGCAGTACTTC.

The V call is TRBV27, the J call TRBJ1-5, with D perhaps matching TRBD1 (6 bases). CDR3 length: 15 amino acids. Trimming took off 1 base at V and 7 bases at J, with 14 bases between the two ends. The germline V gene has CDR1 MNHEY and CDR2 SMNVEV (reference sequence). DNA of the CDR3: TGTGCCAGCAGTTTATTCACAGGGAAAGTCCAGCCCCAGCATTTT. Protein: CASSLFTGKVQPQHF.

The chain is built from TRBV28 and TRBJ2-4; D possibly corresponds to TRBD2 (5 bases). The CDR3 sequence is 15 residues long. Germline V gene data show CDR1 as MDHEN and CDR2 as SYDVKM. Trimming removed 6 bases from V and 4 bases from J, with 16 bases in between. CDR3: CASRPDSGKKNIQYF. The CDR3 region has the DNA TGTGCCAGCAGACCCGATTCCGGGAAAAAAAACATTCAGTACTTC.

The chain joins TRBV29-1 to TRBJ2-5, with 9 nucleotides matching TRBD1. Germline CDR1 reads SQVTM; CDR2 reads ANQGSEA. V was pared by 6 bases and J by 5 bases, with 4 bases of the junction left unmatched. The CDR3 is 12 residues long. This CDR3 is CSVGTGTETQYF. CDR3 bases: TGCAGCGTGGGGACAGGGACGGAGACCCAGTACTTC.

The chain employs TRBV6-1 and TRBJ2-3; no clear D. V lost 5 bases to trimming and J lost 3 bases, with 6 bases between them. This CDR3 contains 12 residues. Per germline, CDR1 MNHNS and CDR2 SASEGT. CDR3 amino acids: CASSPPTDTQYF. The CDR3 bases are TGTGCCAGCAGTCCTCCAACAGATACGCAGTATTTT.

V is TRBV29-1 and J is TRBJ2-3; D is uncertain. The CDR3 runs to 14 residues. CDR1 is SQVTM and CDR2 is ANQGSEA in the germline V gene. Trimming removed 6 bases from V and 1 base from J, with 14 bases in between. The CDR3, as DNA: TGCAGCGTGATGATGGATCAGGGCACAGATACGCAGTATTTT. This sequence encodes CSVMMDQGTDTQYF.

Concerning this clone itself: The sample holds other DNA sequences that translate to the same CDR3. The chain combines TRBV19 with TRBJ2-7, with D possibly matching TRBD1 (6 bases). V shed 5 bases and J shed 0 bases, with 14 bases lying between them. The CDR3 is made up of 15 amino acids. Germline loops: CDR1 LNHDA, CDR2 SQIVND (reference sequence). CDR3 residues: CASSSDSQTSYEQYF. The CDR3 nucleotides read TGTGCCAGTAGTTCGGACAGCCAGACCTCCTACGAGCAGTACTTC.

The chain joins TRBV4-1 to TRBJ2-5; TRBD2 matches at 8 bases. The CDR3 spans 18 residues. Germline CDR1 reads MGHRA; CDR2 reads YSYEKL. The V gene end was trimmed by 1 base and the J gene end by 5 bases; junction bases not matched to a gene: 15. In DNA form, the CDR3 reads TGCGCCAGCAGCCAAGCGGCGGCGGGAGGCGCCGGGGGGGAGACCCAGTACTTC. Residues: CASSQAAAGGAGGETQYF.

The gene calls are TRBV6-5 and TRBJ2-1; D possibly matches TRBD1 or TRBD2 (5 bases each). The V end was cut by 10 bases, the J end by 3 bases, with 16 bases between. This CDR3 contains 14 residues. The germline V gene has CDR1 MNHEY and CDR2 SVGAGI. The CDR3 DNA reads as TGTGCCACCCGGGGTCAGGGCAGCTACAATGAGCAGTTCTTC. Protein product: CATRGQGSYNEQFF.

The chain links TRBV4-3 to TRBJ2-5, with a possible D match to TRBD2 (5 bases). Trimming took off 4 bases at V and 5 bases at J, with 11 bases between the two ends. The CDR3 loop spans 13 amino acids. Germline V gives CDR1 LGHNA, CDR2 YSLEER. This chain's CDR3 is CASSPLSGETQYF. In DNA, the CDR3 is TGCGCCAGCAGCCCACTTTCGGGGGAGACCCAGTACTTC.

In this sample, this clone turned up a few times. The genes are TRBV5-1 and TRBJ2-3; D uncertain. Per the germline V gene, CDR1 is SGHRS and CDR2 is YFSETQ. The V end lost 7 bases, the J end lost 0 bases, and 15 bases lay between the germline ends. The CDR3 totals 15 residues. The CDR3: CASARIGSSTDTQYF. CDR3 coding DNA: TGCGCCAGCGCAAGGATAGGGTCTAGCACAGATACGCAGTATTTT.

The V gene is TRBV30, the J gene TRBJ1-5; D gene unclear. CDR1 is GTSNPN and CDR2 is SVGIG in the germline V gene (reference sequence). The CDR3 extends over 16 amino acids. The V and J ends lost 4 bases and 2 bases respectively, with 18 bases between them. The CDR3 spells CAWTGRGTMGNQPQHF. The CDR3 nucleotides are TGTGCCTGGACCGGACGTGGCACTATGGGCAATCAGCCCCAGCATTTT.

The V call is TRBV27, the J call TRBJ2-3; maybe TRBD1 (6 bases). CDR3 length: 16 amino acids. V was cut by 5 bases and J by 0 bases, with 15 bases left in between. Germline CDR1 is MNHEY and CDR2 is SMNVEV (reference sequence). CDR3 residues: CASSPYGQYSTDTQYF. The DNA of the CDR3 is TGTGCCAGCAGTCCTTATGGACAGTACAGCACAGATACGCAGTATTTT.

V usage is TRBV7-2 and J usage is TRBJ1-2; weak D call: TRBD1 (5 bases). This CDR3 spans 13 amino acids. V was pared by 4 bases and J by 5 bases, with 11 bases between. The germline CDR1 and CDR2 sequences are SGHTA and FQGNSA. CDR3 DNA: TGTGCCAGCAGCTCCGGGGGGAATTATGGCTACACCTTC. Its translation is CASSSGGNYGYTF.

This clone showed up just a few times. V usage is TRBV14 and J usage is TRBJ1-2; D gene unclear. V was cut by 1 base and J by 2 bases, with 5 bases left in between. Germline values: CDR1 SGHDN, CDR2 FVKESK. There are 13 residues in the CDR3. CDR3 nucleotides: TGTGCCAGCAGCCAAGGGCAGAACTATGGCTACACCTTC. Its translation: CASSQGQNYGYTF.

The table lists this clone with a count of one. The chain combines TRBV7-2 with TRBJ2-7; D might be TRBD1 or TRBD2, each matching 6 bases. The V and J ends lost 2 bases and 6 bases respectively, with 17 bases between them. Germline V CDR1 and CDR2: SGHTA, FQGNSA. This CDR3 is 15 amino acids long. The CDR3 here is CASSLSGGRLFEQYF. CDR3 coding DNA: TGTGCCAGCAGCTTAAGTGGGGGGCGGTTGTTCGAGCAGTACTTC. Looking up the rest from reference TRBV7-2 and TRBJ2-7 gives the full variable domain: GAGVSQSPSNKVTEKGKDVELRCDPISGHTALYWYRQSLGQGLEFLIYFQGNSAPDKSGLPSDRFSAERTGGSVSTLTIQRTQQEDSAVYLCASSLSGGRLFEQYFGPGTRLTVT.

V and J are TRBV27 and TRBJ2-1; 12 nucleotides line up with TRBD2. Losses at the gene ends were 6 bases for V and 4 bases for J; bases not matched to a gene: 7. The CDR3 has 16 amino acids. The germline gives CDR1 MNHEY, CDR2 SMNVEV (reference sequence). The CDR3 nucleotides read TGTGCCAGCAGATTCTCACTAGCGGGAGGATACAATGAGCAGTTCTTC. Its translation: CASRFSLAGGYNEQFF.